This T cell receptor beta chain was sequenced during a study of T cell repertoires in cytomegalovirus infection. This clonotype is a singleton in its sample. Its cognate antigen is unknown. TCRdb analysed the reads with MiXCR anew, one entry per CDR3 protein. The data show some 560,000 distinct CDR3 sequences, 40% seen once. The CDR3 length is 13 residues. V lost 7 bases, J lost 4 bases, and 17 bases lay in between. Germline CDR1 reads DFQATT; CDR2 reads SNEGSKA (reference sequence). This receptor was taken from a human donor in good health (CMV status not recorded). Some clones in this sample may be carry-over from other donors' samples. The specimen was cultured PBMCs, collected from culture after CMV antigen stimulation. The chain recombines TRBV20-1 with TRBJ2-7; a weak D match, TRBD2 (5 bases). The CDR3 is CSGRGTLGYEQYF. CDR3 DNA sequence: TGCAGTGGCCGGGGAACCCTTGGATACGAGCAGTACTTC.